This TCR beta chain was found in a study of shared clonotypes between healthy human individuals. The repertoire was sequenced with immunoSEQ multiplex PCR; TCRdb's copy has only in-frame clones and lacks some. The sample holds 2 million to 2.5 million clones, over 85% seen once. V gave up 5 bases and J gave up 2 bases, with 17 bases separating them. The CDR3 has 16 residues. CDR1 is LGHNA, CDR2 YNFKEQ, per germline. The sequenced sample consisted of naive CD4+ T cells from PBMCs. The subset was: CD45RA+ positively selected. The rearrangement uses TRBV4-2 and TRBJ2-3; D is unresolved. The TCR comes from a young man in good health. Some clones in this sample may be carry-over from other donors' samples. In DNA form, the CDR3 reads TGTGCCAGCAGCGACCTAGACGGAAGCTACACAGATACGCAGTATTTT. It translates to CASSDLDGSYTDTQYF.